This TCR beta chain emerged from a study of blood T cell repertoires in COVID-19. About the research overall: Some COVID-19 samples were acute and others convalescent; all came from the United States, Italy and Spain. T cells, B-cell-depleted T cells, or PBMCs supplied cDNA or gDNA.

Methods used by the authors: Reference gene primers were amplified, and this amplification served to estimate nucleated cell counts. Using immunoSEQ multiplex PCR, the repertoire was profiled, and TCRdb retains in-frame clones only, with some absent. The V and J calls and clone size are taken from that table; D and trimming were inferred from the DNA. The table shows 90,000 to 150,000 clones, with 88% occurring only once. Trimming left V 0 bases short and J 0 bases short, with 12 bases between. The CDR3 length is 17 residues. CDR1 and CDR2 (germline): LGHNA, YNFKEQ. The material sequenced was peripheral blood. V gene TRBV4-2 combines with J gene TRBJ1-3; no clear D gene. The TCR was taken from a woman between 50 and 59 years old with active or convalescent COVID-19. The CDR3 is CASSQDRGQYSGNTIYF. CDR3 coding DNA: TGTGCCAGCAGCCAAGATCGCGGGCAGTACTCTGGAAACACCATATATTTT.